The 4 T cell receptor beta chains listed next were all sequenced from one sample in a study of control samples from healthy donors and cancer patients. TCRdb's table, derived via immunoSEQ multiplex PCR, lists solely in-frame clones and lacks some. The sample yields roughly 180,000 clones, approximately 92% seen once. The sequencing input was blood. These receptors originate from a woman in her sixties in good health.

The J gene is TRBJ2-1, the V gene TRBV11-1; TRBD2 matches 11 bases. The germline V gene has CDR1 SGHAT and CDR2 FQDESV (reference sequence). The junction had 8 bases not matched to a gene; V was cut back by 2 bases and J by 8 bases. This CDR3 comprises 16 residues. The CDR3 nucleotides are TGTGCCAGCAGCTTATCGGGACTAGCGGTTATCGATGAGCAGTTCTTC. This sequence encodes CASSLSGLAVIDEQFF.

A single count supports this clone. This rearrangement joins TRBV2 to TRBJ1-5, with 7 bases that match TRBD1. This CDR3 has 13 amino acids. Germline-derived CDR1 and CDR2 are SNHLY and FYNNEI. J was trimmed by 5 bases and V by 10 bases; bases with no gene match: 8. CDR3 DNA: TGTGCCACCAGGGGGGACAGTCATCAGCCCCAGCATTTT. Its protein product is CATRGDSHQPQHF.

The J gene is TRBJ1-4, the V gene TRBV6-2 or TRBV6-3; possibly TRBD1 for D (6 bases). The germline V gene has CDR1 MNHEY and CDR2 SVGEGT. V was pared by 5 bases and J by 8 bases, with 15 bases between. CDR3 length: 14 residues. In DNA, the CDR3 is TGTGCCAGCAGTCAGGGGCGCGTAAGCGAAAAACTGTTTTTT. This codes for CASSQGRVSEKLFF.

The chain joins TRBV7-3 to TRBJ2-7; TRBD2 might be the D (6 bases). Germline-derived CDR1 and CDR2 are SGHTA and FQGTGA. The V gene lost 1 base and the J gene lost 2 bases, with 12 bases spanning the gap. The CDR3 runs to 15 residues. CDR3 region: CASSLRSGLAYEQYF. DNA for the CDR3: TGTGCCAGCAGCTTAAGGTCGGGACTGGCCTACGAGCAGTACTTC.